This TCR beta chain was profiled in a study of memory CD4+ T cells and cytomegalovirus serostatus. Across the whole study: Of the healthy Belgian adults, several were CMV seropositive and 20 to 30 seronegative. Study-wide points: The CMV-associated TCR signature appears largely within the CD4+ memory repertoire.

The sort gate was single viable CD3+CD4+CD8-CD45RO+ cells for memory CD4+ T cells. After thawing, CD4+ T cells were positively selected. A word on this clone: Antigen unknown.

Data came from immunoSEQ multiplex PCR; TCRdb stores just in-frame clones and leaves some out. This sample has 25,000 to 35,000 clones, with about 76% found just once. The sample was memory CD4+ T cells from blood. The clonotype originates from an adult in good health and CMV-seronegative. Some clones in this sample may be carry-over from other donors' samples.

CDR3 protein: CASSVLGTGTSYEQYF. The CDR3 nucleotides read TGTGCCAGCAGCGTACTCGGGACAGGGACGTCCTACGAGCAGTACTTC. The chain combines TRBV7-9 with TRBJ2-7; 9 bases match TRBD1. The V gene end was trimmed by 5 bases and the J gene end by 1 base; junction bases not matched to a gene: 9. The CDR3 consists of 16 residues. Germline assignment: CDR1 SEHNR and CDR2 FQNEAQ (reference sequence).